This TCR beta chain was found in a study of blood T cell repertoires in COVID-19. Study-level information: COVID-19 samples, acute and convalescent, were from the United States, Italy and Spain.

TCRdb keeps only in-frame clones here, not all; method: immunoSEQ multiplex PCR. Here the sample spans under 250,000 clones, roughly four fifths being singletons. The CDR3 runs to 15 residues. The germline V gene has CDR1 SEHNR and CDR2 FQNEAQ (reference sequence). With 5 bases removed from V and 1 base from J, the gap between germline ends came to 15 bases. The study drew participants aged 18 to 89 years from around 24 US areas. Cohorts were based on clinical histories the participants reported. A case of COVID-19 had been met by exposed participants within 2 weeks before study entry. The sequenced material came from PBMCs or T cells enriched from blood (not recorded which). This clonotype was sampled from a woman between 50 and 59 years old who had been exposed to COVID-19. The chain uses TRBV7-9 and TRBJ2-7; a possible D gene is TRBD2 (7 bases). The CDR3 nucleotides read TGTGCCAGCAGCCCCCCGGGGGGCTTGTCCTACGAGCAGTACTTC. This gives the protein CASSPPGGLSYEQYF.